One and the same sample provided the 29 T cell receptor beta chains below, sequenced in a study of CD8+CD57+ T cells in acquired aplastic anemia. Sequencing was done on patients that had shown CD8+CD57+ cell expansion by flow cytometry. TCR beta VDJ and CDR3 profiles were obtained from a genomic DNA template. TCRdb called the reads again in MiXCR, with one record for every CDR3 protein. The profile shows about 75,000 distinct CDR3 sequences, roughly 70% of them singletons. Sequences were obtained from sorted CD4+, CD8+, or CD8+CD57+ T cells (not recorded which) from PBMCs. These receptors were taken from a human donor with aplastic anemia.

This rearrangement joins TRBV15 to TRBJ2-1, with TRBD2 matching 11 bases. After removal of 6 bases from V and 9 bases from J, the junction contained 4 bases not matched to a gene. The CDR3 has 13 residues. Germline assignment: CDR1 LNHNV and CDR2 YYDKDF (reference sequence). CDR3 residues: CATRTSGSSEQFF. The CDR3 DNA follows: TGTGCCACCAGAACTAGCGGGAGCAGTGAGCAGTTCTTC.

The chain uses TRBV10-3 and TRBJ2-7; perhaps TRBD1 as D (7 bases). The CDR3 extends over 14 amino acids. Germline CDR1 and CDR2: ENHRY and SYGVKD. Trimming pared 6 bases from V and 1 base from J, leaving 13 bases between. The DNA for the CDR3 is TGTGCCATCAGGGCAGGGGGAGGTTCCTACGAGCAGTACTTC. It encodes CAIRAGGGSYEQYF.

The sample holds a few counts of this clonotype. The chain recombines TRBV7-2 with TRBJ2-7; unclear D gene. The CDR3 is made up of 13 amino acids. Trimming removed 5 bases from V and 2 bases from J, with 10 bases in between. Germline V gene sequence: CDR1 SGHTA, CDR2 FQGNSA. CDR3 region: CASSPPGPYEQYF. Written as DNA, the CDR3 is TGTGCCAGCAGCCCCCCGGGCCCCTACGAGCAGTACTTC. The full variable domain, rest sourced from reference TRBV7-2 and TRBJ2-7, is GAGVSQSPSNKVTEKGKDVELRCDPISGHTALYWYRQSLGQGLEFLIYFQGNSAPDKSGLPSDRFSAERTGGSVSTLTIQRTQQEDSAVYLCASSPPGPYEQYFGPGTRLTVT.

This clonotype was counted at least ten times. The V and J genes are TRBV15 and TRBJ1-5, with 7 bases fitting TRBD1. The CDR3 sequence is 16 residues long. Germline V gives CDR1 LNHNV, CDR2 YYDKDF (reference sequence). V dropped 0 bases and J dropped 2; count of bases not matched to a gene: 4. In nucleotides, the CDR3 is TGTGCCACCAGCAGAGATTCGGGACAGCGCAATCAGCCCCAGCATTTT. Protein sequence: CATSRDSGQRNQPQHF.

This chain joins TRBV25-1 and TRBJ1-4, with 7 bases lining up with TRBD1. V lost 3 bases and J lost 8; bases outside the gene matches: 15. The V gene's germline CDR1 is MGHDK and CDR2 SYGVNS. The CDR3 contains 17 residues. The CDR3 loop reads CASSERGRGQAQEKLFF. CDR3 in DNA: TGTGCCAGCAGTGAGCGGGGGAGGGGGCAGGCGCAGGAAAAACTGTTTTTT.

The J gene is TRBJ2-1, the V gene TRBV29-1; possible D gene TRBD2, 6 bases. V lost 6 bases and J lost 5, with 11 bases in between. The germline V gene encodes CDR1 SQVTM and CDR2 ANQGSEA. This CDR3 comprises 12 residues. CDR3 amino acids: CSVPLANNEQFF. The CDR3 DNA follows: TGCAGCGTCCCCCTAGCGAACAATGAGCAGTTCTTC.

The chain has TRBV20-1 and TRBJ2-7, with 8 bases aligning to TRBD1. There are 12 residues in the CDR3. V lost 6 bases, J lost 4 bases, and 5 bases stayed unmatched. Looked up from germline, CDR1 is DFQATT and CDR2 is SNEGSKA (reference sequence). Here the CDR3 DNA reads TGCAGTGCGAGACAGGGGAGGTACGAGCAGTACTTC. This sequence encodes CSARQGRYEQYF.

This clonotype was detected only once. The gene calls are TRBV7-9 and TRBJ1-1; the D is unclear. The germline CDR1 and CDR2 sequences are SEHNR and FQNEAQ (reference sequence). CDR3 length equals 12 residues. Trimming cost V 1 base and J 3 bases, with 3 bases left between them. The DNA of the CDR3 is TGTGCCAGCAGCTTAGGGTACACTGAAGCTTTCTTT. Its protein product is CASSLGYTEAFF.

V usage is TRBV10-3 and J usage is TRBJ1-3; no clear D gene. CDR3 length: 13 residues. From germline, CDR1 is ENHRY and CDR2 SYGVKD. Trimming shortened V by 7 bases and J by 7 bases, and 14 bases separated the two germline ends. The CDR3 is CAIKETVVNTIYF. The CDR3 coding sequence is TGTGCCATCAAAGAAACAGTTGTGAACACCATATATTTT.

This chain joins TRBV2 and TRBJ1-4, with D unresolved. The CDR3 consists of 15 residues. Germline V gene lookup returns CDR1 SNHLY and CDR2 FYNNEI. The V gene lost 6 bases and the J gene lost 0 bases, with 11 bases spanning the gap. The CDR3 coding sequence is TGTGCCAGCAGGGTACAAGGAGCAACTAATGAAAAACTGTTTTTT. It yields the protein CASRVQGATNEKLFF. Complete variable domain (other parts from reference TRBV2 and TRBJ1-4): EPEVTQTPSHQVTQMGQEVILRCVPISNHLYFYWYRQILGQKVEFLVSFYNNEISEKSEIFDDQFSVERPDGSNFTLKIRSTKLEDSAMYFCASRVQGATNEKLFFGSGTQLSVL.

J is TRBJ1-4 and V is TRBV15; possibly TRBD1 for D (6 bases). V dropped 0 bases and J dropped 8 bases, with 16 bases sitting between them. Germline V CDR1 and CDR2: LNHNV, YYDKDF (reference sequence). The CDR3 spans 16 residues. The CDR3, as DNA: TGTGCCACCAGCAGAGATAGGTCGGCCCAGGGGGAAAAACTGTTTTTT. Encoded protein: CATSRDRSAQGEKLFF.

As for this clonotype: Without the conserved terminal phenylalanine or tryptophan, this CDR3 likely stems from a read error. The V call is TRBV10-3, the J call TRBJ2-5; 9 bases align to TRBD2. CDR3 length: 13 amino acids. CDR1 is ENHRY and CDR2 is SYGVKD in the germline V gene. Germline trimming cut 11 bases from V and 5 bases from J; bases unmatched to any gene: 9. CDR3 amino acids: CAVGTSSFETQYL. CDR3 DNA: TGTGCCGTCGGGACTAGCTCGTTTGAGACCCAGTACCTC.

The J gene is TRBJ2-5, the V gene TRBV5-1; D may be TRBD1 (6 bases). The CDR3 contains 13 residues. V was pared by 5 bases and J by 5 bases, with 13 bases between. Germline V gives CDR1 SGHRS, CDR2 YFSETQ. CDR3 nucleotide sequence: TGCGCCAGCAGGCTGGACAGTGTGGAGACCCAGTACTTC. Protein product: CASRLDSVETQYF.

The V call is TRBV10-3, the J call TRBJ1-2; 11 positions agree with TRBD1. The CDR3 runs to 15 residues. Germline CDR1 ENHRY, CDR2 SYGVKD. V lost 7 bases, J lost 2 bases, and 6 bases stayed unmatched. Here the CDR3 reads CAITIGQGANYGYTF. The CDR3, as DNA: TGTGCCATCACCATAGGACAGGGGGCAAACTATGGCTACACCTTC.

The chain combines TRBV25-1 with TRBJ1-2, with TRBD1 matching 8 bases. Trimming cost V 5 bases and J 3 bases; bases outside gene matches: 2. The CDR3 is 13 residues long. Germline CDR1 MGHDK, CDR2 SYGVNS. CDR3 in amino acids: CASSKGQDYGYTF. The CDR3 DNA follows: TGTGCCAGCAGTAAGGGACAGGACTATGGCTACACCTTC.

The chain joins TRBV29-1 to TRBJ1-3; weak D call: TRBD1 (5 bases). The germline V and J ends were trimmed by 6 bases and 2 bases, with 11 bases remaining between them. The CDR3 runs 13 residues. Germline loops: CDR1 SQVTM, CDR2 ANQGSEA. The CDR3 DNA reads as TGCAGCGTCGTCGGGGGGGCTGGAAACACCATATATTTT. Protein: CSVVGGAGNTIYF.

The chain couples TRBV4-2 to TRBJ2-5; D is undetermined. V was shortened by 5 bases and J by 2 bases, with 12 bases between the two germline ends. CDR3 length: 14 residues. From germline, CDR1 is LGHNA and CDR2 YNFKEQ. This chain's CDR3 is CASSAYGSQETQYF. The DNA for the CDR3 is TGTGCCAGCAGCGCTTACGGGTCACAAGAGACCCAGTACTTC.

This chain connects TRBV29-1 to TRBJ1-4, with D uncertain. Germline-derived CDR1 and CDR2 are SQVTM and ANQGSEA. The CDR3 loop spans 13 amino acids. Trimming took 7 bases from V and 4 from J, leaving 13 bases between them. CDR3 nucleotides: TGCAGCGCCATTTCAGATTTTAATGAAAAACTGTTTTTT. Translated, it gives CSAISDFNEKLFF.

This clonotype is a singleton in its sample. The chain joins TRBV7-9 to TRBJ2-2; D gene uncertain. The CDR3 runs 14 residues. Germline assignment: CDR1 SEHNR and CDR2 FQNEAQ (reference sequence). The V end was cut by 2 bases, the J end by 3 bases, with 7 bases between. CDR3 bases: TGTGCCAGCAGCTTATTCACCGACACCGGGGAGCTGTTTTTT. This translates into CASSLFTDTGELFF.

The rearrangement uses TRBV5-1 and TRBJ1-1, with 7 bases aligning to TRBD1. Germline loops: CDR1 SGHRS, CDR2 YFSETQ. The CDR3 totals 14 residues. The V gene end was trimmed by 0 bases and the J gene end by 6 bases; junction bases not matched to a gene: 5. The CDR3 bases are TGCGCCAGCAGCTTGGGACAGGGTCGCGCTGAAGCTTTCTTT. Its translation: CASSLGQGRAEAFF.

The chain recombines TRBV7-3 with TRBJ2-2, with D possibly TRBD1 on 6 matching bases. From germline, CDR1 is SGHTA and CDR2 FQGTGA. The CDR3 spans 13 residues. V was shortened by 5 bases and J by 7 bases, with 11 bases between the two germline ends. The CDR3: CASSTGQNGELFF. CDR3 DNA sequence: TGTGCCAGCAGCACGGGACAAAACGGGGAGCTGTTTTTT.

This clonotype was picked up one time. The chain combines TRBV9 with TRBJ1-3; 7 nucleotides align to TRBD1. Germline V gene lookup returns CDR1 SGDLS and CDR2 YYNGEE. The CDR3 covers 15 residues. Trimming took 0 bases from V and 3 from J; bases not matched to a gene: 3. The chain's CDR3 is CASSVDRGNGNTIYF. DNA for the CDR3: TGTGCCAGCAGCGTAGACAGGGGAAATGGAAACACCATATATTTT.

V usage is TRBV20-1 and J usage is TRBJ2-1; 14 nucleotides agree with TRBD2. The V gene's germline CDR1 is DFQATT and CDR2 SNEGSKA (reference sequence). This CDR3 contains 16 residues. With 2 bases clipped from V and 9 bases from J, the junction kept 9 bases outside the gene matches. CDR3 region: CSARKPGLAGDIEQFF. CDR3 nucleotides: TGCAGTGCTAGAAAACCGGGACTAGCGGGAGATATTGAGCAGTTCTTC.

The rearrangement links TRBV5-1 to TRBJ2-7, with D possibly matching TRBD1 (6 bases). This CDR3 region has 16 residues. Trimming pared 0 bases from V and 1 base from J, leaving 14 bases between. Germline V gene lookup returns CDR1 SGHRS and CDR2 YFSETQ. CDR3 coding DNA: TGCGCCAGCAGCTTGGCCGATGGGGGCCAATCCTACGAGCAGTACTTC. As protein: CASSLADGGQSYEQYF.

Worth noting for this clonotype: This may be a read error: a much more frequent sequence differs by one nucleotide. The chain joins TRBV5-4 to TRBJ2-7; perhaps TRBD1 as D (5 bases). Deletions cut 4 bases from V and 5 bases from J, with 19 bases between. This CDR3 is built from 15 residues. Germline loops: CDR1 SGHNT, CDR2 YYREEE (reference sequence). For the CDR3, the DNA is TGTGCCAGCAGCGGGGAACAGGATTTGCCAAACGAGCAGTACTTC. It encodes CASSGEQDLPNEQYF.

The CDR3 DNA follows: TGCGCCAGCAGCCAAGAACCCATCTACGAGCAGTACTTC. Translation: CASSQEPIYEQYF. The genes are TRBV4-1 and TRBJ2-7; D not certain. This CDR3 is 13 amino acids long. Trimming cost V 0 bases and J 3 bases, with 6 bases left between them. The V gene's germline CDR1 is MGHRA and CDR2 YSYEKL.

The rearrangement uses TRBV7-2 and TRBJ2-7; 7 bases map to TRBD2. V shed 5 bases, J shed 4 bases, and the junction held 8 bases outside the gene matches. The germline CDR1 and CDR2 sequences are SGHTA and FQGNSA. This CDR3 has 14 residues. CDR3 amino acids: CASSPGLEIYEQYF. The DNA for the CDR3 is TGTGCCAGCAGCCCTGGACTAGAGATTTACGAGCAGTACTTC.

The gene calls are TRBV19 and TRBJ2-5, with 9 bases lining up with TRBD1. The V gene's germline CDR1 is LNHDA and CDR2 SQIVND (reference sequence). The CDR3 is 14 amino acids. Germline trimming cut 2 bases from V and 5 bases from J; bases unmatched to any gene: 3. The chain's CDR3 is CASSITGGQETQYF. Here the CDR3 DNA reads TGTGCCAGTAGTATAACAGGGGGCCAGGAGACCCAGTACTTC.

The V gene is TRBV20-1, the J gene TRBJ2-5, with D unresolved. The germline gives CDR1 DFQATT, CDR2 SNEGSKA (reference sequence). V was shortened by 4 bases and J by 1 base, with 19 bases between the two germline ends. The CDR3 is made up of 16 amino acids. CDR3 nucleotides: TGCAGTGCTACAAGACGAGGACGGCCCATCCAAGAGACCCAGTACTTC. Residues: CSATRRGRPIQETQYF.